This T cell receptor (beta chain) was documented in a study of blood T cell repertoires in COVID-19. Study background: From the United States, Italy and Spain came samples of acute and convalescent COVID-19. From T cells, B-cell-depleted T cells, or PBMCs came the material, which was cDNA or gDNA.

In the authors' methods: Amplifying reference gene primers gave estimates of nucleated cell counts. Using immunoSEQ multiplex PCR, the repertoire was profiled, and TCRdb retains in-frame clones only, with some absent. That table supplies the V and J calls and clone size; D and trimming were determined from the DNA. In the table there are some 57,000 clones, around 87% of which are singletons. Material for sequencing was peripheral blood. This TCR was sampled from a man in his 70s with acute or convalescent COVID-19.

CDR3 DNA sequence: TGCGCCAGCAGTGCGCGCCAACGGGGGAACACTGAAGCTTTCTTT. Encoded protein: CASSARQRGNTEAFF. The chain couples TRBV10-1 to TRBJ1-1, with unresolved D. The CDR3 sequence is 15 residues long. The germline V gene encodes CDR1 WNHNN and CDR2 SYGVQD (reference sequence). The V end lost 4 bases, the J end lost 1 base, and 13 bases lay between the germline ends.